The clone carrying this T cell receptor beta chain was seen more than once but under ten times. This sample stems from a study of blood T cells in healthy people across ages. Sample-barcoded 5' priming and a J-beta primer mix drove a second PCR of 7 to 11 cycles. TCRdb recomputed calls from the 5' RACE reads with MiXCR, one row per CDR3 protein. The repertoire consists of 540,000 or so distinct CDR3 sequences, with around 24% occurring once and the leading ten covering around 10%. This CDR3 has 16 residues. The V and J ends lost 8 bases and 1 base, in that order; junction bases with no gene match: 5. Germline CDR1 reads SGHTS; CDR2 reads YDEGEE. These records were also assigned to another study, of T cells of mothers and their children.

The chain uses TRBV5-8 and TRBJ2-6; TRBD1 matches at 11 bases. The specimen was blood. The source of this sequence is a boy between 10 and 17 years old in good health. CDR3 nucleotides: TGTGCCAGAGGGGGACAGGGGGTATCTGGGGCCAACGTCCTGACTTTC. It translates to CARGGQGVSGANVLTF.